What follows describes a single TCR beta chain. Antigen: not known. The ends were cut back, 2 bases at V and 1 base at J, with 5 bases in the middle. There are 13 residues in the CDR3. The germline V gene has CDR1 MNHEY and CDR2 SMNVEV (reference sequence). These data originate in a study of T cells in localized non-small cell lung cancer. Findings and limits, study-wide: Uninvolved adjacent lung showed the highest T cell clonality, exceeding tumor.

Using immunoSEQ multiplex PCR, the repertoire was profiled, and TCRdb retains in-frame clones only, with some absent. The sample holds more than 12,000 clones, roughly 85% seen once. The receptor was derived from an older female donor with stage I squamous cell lung carcinoma. This material consisted of peripheral blood, taken before any cancer treatment. The genes are TRBV27 and TRBJ1-1; D is ambiguous. In nucleotides, the CDR3 is TGTGCCAGCAGTTTAAGGGCGAACACTGAAGCTTTCTTT. Protein sequence: CASSLRANTEAFF.